This T cell receptor (beta chain) emerged from a study of T-cell reconstitution after alpha-beta-depleted transplantation in children. Study results and limitations: About two months after transplant, alpha-beta T cells reportedly came from several hundred expanded graft clones. High day-60 TCRbeta diversity in some patients came from surviving recipient T cells and thymic progenitors. A year post-transplant, T-cell counts and diversity derived mostly from newly produced T cells.

Unique molecular identifiers were incorporated during preparation of the TCRbeta library. From the PCR reads, TCRdb called clonotypes with MiXCR, one entry per CDR3 protein. The sample has 400,000 to 550,000 distinct CDR3 sequences, 10% seen once. Of note for this clonotype: Its antigen is not identified.

CDR1 is DFQATT, CDR2 SNEGSKA, per germline (reference sequence). The CDR3 consists of 14 residues. V shed 6 bases and J 0 bases; nucleotides not matched to a gene: 6. Material: PBMCs, obtained before TCRalphabeta/CD19-depleted stem cell transplant. This sequence joins TRBV20-1 and TRBJ2-3; 7 bases fit TRBD2. This sequence was found in a child aged 2 to 9 with inherited bone marrow failure, due to receive a stem cell transplant. The CDR3 DNA sequence: TGCAGTGCACCGAGCGGGGCTAGCACAGATACGCAGTATTTT. It specifies CSAPSGASTDTQYF.